The 15 T cell receptor beta chains listed next were all sequenced from one sample in a study of control samples from healthy donors and cancer patients. The method was immunoSEQ multiplex PCR; TCRdb's version includes in-frame clones alone and lacks a portion of them. Among just under 150,000 clones listed, about nine tenths were seen once. The sequenced sample was blood. Receptors were obtained from a man aged 25-45 years in good health.

The chain links TRBV5-1 to TRBJ1-1, with a tentative D call TRBD1 (5 bases). Germline V gene sequence: CDR1 SGHRS, CDR2 YFSETQ. V was cut by 4 bases and J by 3 bases, with 13 bases left in between. CDR3 length: 14 amino acids. The CDR3 coding sequence is TGCGCCAGCAGCGCTCAGGGAGTTGACACTGAAGCTTTCTTT. Translated, it gives CASSAQGVDTEAFF.

This chain uses TRBV25-1 with TRBJ1-5; D possibly corresponds to TRBD1 (5 bases). CDR3 length: 13 amino acids. The germline V and J ends were trimmed by 6 bases and 7 bases, with 13 bases remaining between them. Germline V gives CDR1 MGHDK, CDR2 SYGVNS. The CDR3 loop is CASSWQGDQPQHF. CDR3 nucleotide sequence: TGTGCCAGCAGCTGGCAAGGGGACCAGCCCCAGCATTTT.

With respect to this clone: Different DNA sequences within this sample yield the same CDR3. The genes are TRBV27 and TRBJ1-5; TRBD1 matches 8 bases. The CDR3 runs 15 residues. Trimming at V came to 3 bases and at J to 3 bases, leaving 4 bases not matched to a gene. The germline CDR1 and CDR2 sequences are MNHEY and SMNVEV (reference sequence). The CDR3 nucleotides are TGTGCCAGCAGTTTGGCAGGGGGCCACAATCAGCCCCAGCATTTT. It specifies CASSLAGGHNQPQHF.

The chain couples TRBV3-1 (or the pseudogene TRBV3-2) to TRBJ2-7; maybe TRBD2 (5 bases). Trimming removed 0 bases at V and 0 bases at J, with 6 bases between. CDR3 length equals 14 residues. The germline gives CDR1 LGHDT, CDR2 YNNKEL (reference sequence). CDR3 DNA sequence: TGTGCCAGCAGCCAAGATCGGGGCTCCTACGAGCAGTACTTC. The encoded protein is CASSQDRGSYEQYF.

The rearrangement uses TRBV7-9 and TRBJ1-1; D uncertain. CDR3 length equals 12 residues. Trimming stripped 5 bases from V and 11 bases from J, with 15 bases between. CDR1 and CDR2 (germline): SEHNR, FQNEAQ (reference sequence). The CDR3 region is CASSPNLQGAFF. The CDR3 coding sequence is TGTGCCAGCAGCCCCAATCTCCAAGGGGCTTTCTTT.

This chain connects TRBV2 to TRBJ1-4; the D gene is possibly TRBD1 (5 bases). The CDR3 covers 14 residues. Trimming pared 6 bases from V and 8 bases from J, leaving 16 bases between. Germline CDR1 and CDR2: SNHLY and FYNNEI. The CDR3 coding sequence is TGTGCCAGCAGCGAGGGGATGCTAAGGGAAAAACTGTTTTTT. It is translated as CASSEGMLREKLFF.

The chain recombines TRBV3-1 (or the pseudogene TRBV3-2) with TRBJ2-1; perhaps TRBD2 as D (7 bases). Germline V gene sequence: CDR1 LGHDT, CDR2 YNNKEL (reference sequence). V was trimmed by 0 bases and J by 4 bases, leaving 13 bases between them. The CDR3 consists of 16 residues. CDR3 amino acids: CASSQDWGGLYNEQFF. The CDR3 coding sequence is TGTGCCAGCAGCCAAGATTGGGGGGGGCTATACAATGAGCAGTTCTTC.

The chain links TRBV7-2 to TRBJ1-4; possible D gene TRBD1, 5 bases. In germline, CDR1 is SGHTA, CDR2 FQGNSA. The CDR3 runs 12 residues. Between the trimmed V and J ends, which lost 5 bases and 10 bases, there was a span of 11 bases. The chain's CDR3 is CASSADIRKLFF. CDR3 nucleotides: TGTGCCAGCAGCGCGGACATTCGAAAACTGTTTTTT.

The chain has TRBV2 and TRBJ2-3; no definite D call. Trimming left V 5 bases short and J 6 bases short, with 9 bases between. CDR1 and CDR2 (germline): SNHLY, FYNNEI. The CDR3 totals 12 residues. The CDR3 protein is CASSPVRDTQYF. CDR3 DNA: TGTGCCAGCAGTCCGGTAAGGGATACGCAGTATTTT.

This chain connects TRBV5-1 to TRBJ1-2; weak D call: TRBD1 (6 bases). CDR1 is SGHRS, CDR2 YFSETQ, per germline. Trimming stripped 0 bases from V and 0 bases from J, with 9 bases between. The CDR3 has 15 residues. The CDR3 DNA reads TGCGCCAGCAGCTTGGGCAGGGGAGCTAACTATGGCTACACCTTC. This encodes CASSLGRGANYGYTF.

This clone showed up just once. The rearrangement joins TRBV7-3 to TRBJ2-6, with TRBD1 identical over 12 bases. The J segment lost 0 bases and the V segment lost 6 bases, leaving 15 bases of the junction unmatched. The CDR3 totals 21 residues. Germline lookup yields CDR1 SGHTA and CDR2 FQGTGA. Here the CDR3 DNA reads TGTGCCAGCAGGCCGACCACCGGGACAGGGGGCCTTAGCTCTGGGGCCAACGTCCTGACTTTC. It specifies CASRPTTGTGGLSSGANVLTF.

The chain has TRBV12-3 or TRBV12-4 and TRBJ1-5; D gene unclear. This CDR3 is built from 12 residues. V was trimmed by 3 bases and J by 5 bases, leaving 5 bases between them. The CDR3 loop is CASSFRDQPQHF. The CDR3 DNA follows: TGTGCCAGCAGTTTTAGGGATCAGCCCCAGCATTTT.

The chain recombines TRBV6-4 with TRBJ2-1; no reliable D call. The CDR3 runs to 16 residues. Germline V gives CDR1 MRHNA, CDR2 SNTAGT. Trimming removed 3 bases at V and 3 bases at J, with 15 bases between. The CDR3 protein is CASSERRVRIYNEQFF. CDR3 sequence (DNA): TGTGCCAGCAGTGAGAGAAGGGTCCGGATCTACAATGAGCAGTTCTTC.

The rearrangement uses TRBV5-1 and TRBJ1-2; 10 nucleotides agree with TRBD1. Trimming took 4 bases from V and 4 from J; bases not matched to a gene: 7. The CDR3 is 15 residues long. Germline loops: CDR1 SGHRS, CDR2 YFSETQ. CDR3 region: CASSATGGAGYGYTF. CDR3 bases: TGCGCCAGCAGCGCGACAGGGGGCGCAGGCTATGGCTACACCTTC.

The chain employs TRBV5-4 and TRBJ1-6, with D perhaps TRBD1 (5 bases). V lost 2 bases, J lost 7 bases, and 10 bases lay in between. This CDR3 has 14 amino acids. CDR1 and CDR2 from the germline V gene are SGHNT and YYREEE (reference sequence). DNA for the CDR3: TGTGCCAGCAGCTTACAGGCATCGAATTCACCCCTCCACTTT. It encodes CASSLQASNSPLHF.